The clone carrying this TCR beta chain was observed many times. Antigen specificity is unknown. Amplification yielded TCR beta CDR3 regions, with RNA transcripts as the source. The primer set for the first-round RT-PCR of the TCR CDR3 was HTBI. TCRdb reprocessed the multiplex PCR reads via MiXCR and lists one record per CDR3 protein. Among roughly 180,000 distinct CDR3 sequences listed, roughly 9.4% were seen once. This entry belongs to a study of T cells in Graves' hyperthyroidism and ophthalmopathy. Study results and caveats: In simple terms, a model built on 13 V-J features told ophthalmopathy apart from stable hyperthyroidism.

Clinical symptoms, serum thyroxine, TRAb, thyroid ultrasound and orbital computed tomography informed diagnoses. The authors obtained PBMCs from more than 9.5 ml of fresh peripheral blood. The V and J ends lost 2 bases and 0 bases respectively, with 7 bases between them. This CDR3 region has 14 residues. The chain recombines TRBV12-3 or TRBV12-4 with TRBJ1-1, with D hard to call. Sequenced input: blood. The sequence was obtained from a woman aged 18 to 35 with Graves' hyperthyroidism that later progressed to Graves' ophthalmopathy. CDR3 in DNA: TGTGCCAGCAGTTTATGGGCCCTGAACACTGAAGCTTTCTTT. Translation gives CASSLWALNTEAFF.